These 30 T cell receptor beta chains came from one sample sequenced in a study of blood T cell repertoires in COVID-19. This table comes from immunoSEQ multiplex PCR, and its TCRdb copy is limited to in-frame clones, with some not included. The sample yields 75,000 to 100,000 clones, approximately 84% seen once. The source material was peripheral blood. These receptors all come from a man between 60 and 75 years old with acute or convalescent COVID-19.

The chain combines TRBV7-2 with TRBJ2-1, with 9 positions matching TRBD1. Germline V gives CDR1 SGHTA, CDR2 FQGNSA. CDR3 length: 18 amino acids. V gave up 4 bases and J gave up 8 bases; unmatched junction bases: 18. The DNA for the CDR3 is TGTGCCAGCAGCTCAGCCCAGGACAGGGGCGGATATTCCCATGAGCAGTTCTTC. This encodes CASSSAQDRGGYSHEQFF.

The count of this clone is one. The V call is TRBV4-2, the J call TRBJ1-3; D not resolved. Deletions cut 4 bases from V and 1 base from J, with 14 bases between. CDR3 size: 16 residues. Germline CDR1 is LGHNA and CDR2 is YNFKEQ. CDR3 DNA sequence: TGTGCCAGCAGCCCCGAGGCATCCGTTTCTGGAAACACCATATATTTT. It translates to CASSPEASVSGNTIYF.

The chain uses TRBV6-1 and TRBJ2-2, with D possibly matching TRBD1 (5 bases). Looked up from germline, CDR1 is MNHNS and CDR2 is SASEGT. The CDR3 sequence is 15 residues long. V was shortened by 1 base and J by 7 bases, with 13 bases between the two germline ends. CDR3 nucleotides: TGTGCCAGCAGTGAAGGCAGGGTGAGGAACGGGGAGCTGTTTTTT. This sequence encodes CASSEGRVRNGELFF.

The chain uses TRBV27 and TRBJ2-5; 8 bases are shared with TRBD1. In germline, CDR1 is MNHEY, CDR2 SMNVEV (reference sequence). The J segment lost 1 base and the V segment lost 5 bases, leaving 6 bases of the junction unmatched. The length of the CDR3 is 15 residues. The CDR3 region is CASSPGQGPQETQYF. CDR3 nucleotides: TGTGCCAGCAGTCCCGGACAGGGCCCCCAAGAGACCCAGTACTTC.

The chain is built from TRBV7-2 and TRBJ2-7, with D tentatively TRBD2 (6 bases). Per germline, CDR1 SGHTA and CDR2 FQGNSA. V was trimmed by 1 base and J by 7 bases, leaving 17 bases between them. The CDR3 runs 15 residues. The CDR3 region is CASSLGRGGRPEQYF. CDR3 in DNA: TGTGCCAGCAGCTTAGGTCGGGGAGGTCGTCCAGAGCAGTACTTC.

In nucleotides, the CDR3 is TGTGCCAGTAGGGGCAGGGTTAATGAAAAACTGTTTTTT. This translates into CASRGRVNEKLFF. The chain couples TRBV19 to TRBJ1-4; the D gene is possibly TRBD1 (5 bases). This CDR3 region has 13 residues. CDR1 and CDR2 from the germline V gene are LNHDA and SQIVND (reference sequence). V gave up 6 bases and J gave up 4 bases, with 9 bases separating them. Variable domain in full (rest from reference TRBV19 and TRBJ1-4): DGGITQSPKYLFRKEGQNVTLSCEQNLNHDAMYWYRQDPGQGLRLIYYSQIVNDFQKGDIAEGYSVSREKKESFPLTVTSAQKNPTAFYLCASRGRVNEKLFFGSGTQLSVL.

V usage is TRBV7-9 and J usage is TRBJ1-3; the D is unclear. The CDR3 consists of 13 residues. Germline loops: CDR1 SEHNR, CDR2 FQNEAQ (reference sequence). The V end was cut by 3 bases, the J end by 3 bases, with 6 bases between. CDR3 DNA sequence: TGTGCCAGCAGCTTCGCGGGTGGAAACACCATATATTTT. This codes for CASSFAGGNTIYF.

The chain couples TRBV7-8 to TRBJ2-7, with 7 bases fitting TRBD1. This CDR3 is 13 amino acids long. Unmatched junction bases numbered 1, after V lost 3 bases and J lost 2 bases. Germline loops: CDR1 SGHVS, CDR2 FQNEAQ. The CDR3 region has the DNA TGTGCCAGCAGCTTCCAGGGGGCCTACGAGCAGTACTTC. Translated: CASSFQGAYEQYF.

This chain connects TRBV7-3 to TRBJ2-1; TRBD2 is a possible D gene (5 bases). Trimming took 5 bases from V and 6 from J, leaving 11 bases between them. Per germline, CDR1 SGHTA and CDR2 FQGTGA. This CDR3 is built from 13 residues. The DNA of the CDR3 is TGTGCCAGCAGCCCCCGGGGTAGCAATGAGCAGTTCTTC. Its protein product is CASSPRGSNEQFF.

The CDR3 DNA follows: TGTGCCAGCAGTTACTCTCAGGGGGCTAATCAGCCCCAGCATTTT. Its protein product is CASSYSQGANQPQHF. The V call is TRBV6-5, the J call TRBJ1-5, with 8 bases aligning to TRBD1. After removal of 0 bases from V and 4 bases from J, the junction contained 2 bases not matched to a gene. This CDR3 spans 15 amino acids. Germline-derived CDR1 and CDR2 are MNHEY and SVGAGI.

V usage is TRBV9 and J usage is TRBJ2-5; 8 bases are shared with TRBD2. J gave up 1 base and V 0 bases, and 8 bases lay outside the gene matches. Looked up from germline, CDR1 is SGDLS and CDR2 is YYNGEE. This CDR3 region has 17 residues. The chain's CDR3 is CASSVAGGGRTQETQYF. The CDR3 DNA follows: TGTGCCAGCAGCGTAGCGGGAGGGGGAAGGACCCAAGAGACCCAGTACTTC.

This chain links TRBV5-6 with TRBJ1-2; D is possibly TRBD1 (5 bases). Germline lookup yields CDR1 SGHDT and CDR2 YYEEEE. The CDR3 is 12 residues long. Trimming took off 4 bases at V and 3 bases at J, with 7 bases between the two ends. In nucleotides, the CDR3 is TGTGCCAGCAGCATCAGGGACTATGGCTACACCTTC. It is translated as CASSIRDYGYTF.

This clone was seen a handful of times. This sequence joins TRBV19 and TRBJ1-2; D remains unclear. V was shortened by 7 bases and J by 5 bases, with 17 bases between the two germline ends. CDR3 length: 14 amino acids. Germline CDR1 LNHDA, CDR2 SQIVND (reference sequence). The DNA for the CDR3 is TGTGCCAGTACCCCACAAGGCTCCGGGTATGGCTACACCTTC. It encodes CASTPQGSGYGYTF. Using reference TRBV19 and TRBJ1-2 for the parts outside the CDR3, the full variable domain is DGGITQSPKYLFRKEGQNVTLSCEQNLNHDAMYWYRQDPGQGLRLIYYSQIVNDFQKGDIAEGYSVSREKKESFPLTVTSAQKNPTAFYLCASTPQGSGYGYTFGSGTRLTVV.

V gene TRBV7-2 combines with J gene TRBJ2-1; 10 nucleotides match TRBD2. Germline-derived CDR1 and CDR2 are SGHTA and FQGNSA. This CDR3 region has 16 residues. V trimming: 2 bases; J trimming: 10 bases; junction bases outside the gene matches: 11. The CDR3 loop reads CASSLRRLAGVWEQFF. The CDR3 DNA sequence: TGTGCCAGCAGCTTACGGCGGCTAGCGGGAGTTTGGGAGCAGTTCTTC.

Regarding this clone: The sample carries other DNA sequences with the same CDR3. This chain joins TRBV7-2 and TRBJ1-5; 8 nucleotides agree with TRBD1. Germline V gene data show CDR1 as SGHTA and CDR2 as FQGNSA. Germline trimming cut 6 bases from V and 7 bases from J; bases unmatched to any gene: 5. CDR3 size: 13 residues. DNA for the CDR3: TGTGCCAGCAGTAGCGACAGGGGCCAGCCCCAGCATTTT. Amino acid sequence: CASSSDRGQPQHF.

V is TRBV3-1 (or the pseudogene TRBV3-2) and J is TRBJ2-3; TRBD2 is a possible D gene (5 bases). Germline V gene lookup returns CDR1 LGHDT and CDR2 YNNKEL (reference sequence). Trimming left V 1 base short and J 2 bases short, with 10 bases between. The CDR3 extends over 15 amino acids. The CDR3 bases are TGTGCCAGCAGCCAAGGGCGGGCGGTCACAGATACGCAGTATTTT. Its translation is CASSQGRAVTDTQYF.

This rearrangement joins TRBV7-9 to TRBJ2-7; 8 nucleotides agree with TRBD1. Trimming at V came to 8 bases and at J to 5 bases, leaving 2 bases not matched to a gene. The CDR3 runs 11 residues. Germline loops: CDR1 SEHNR, CDR2 FQNEAQ (reference sequence). The chain's CDR3 is CASDRGHEQYF. DNA for the CDR3: TGTGCCAGCGACAGGGGCCACGAGCAGTACTTC.

The chain combines TRBV4-1 with TRBJ2-7; 11 bases map to TRBD2. The junction had 3 bases not matched to a gene; V was cut back by 0 bases and J by 2 bases. This CDR3 contains 16 residues. Germline-derived CDR1 and CDR2 are MGHRA and YSYEKL. The CDR3 DNA reads as TGCGCCAGCAGCCAAGAACTAGCGGGAGTCCCCTACGAGCAGTACTTC. Its translation: CASSQELAGVPYEQYF.

The gene calls are TRBV7-9 and TRBJ2-1, with 12 bases matching TRBD2. Trimming cost V 5 bases and J 8 bases; bases outside gene matches: 4. The CDR3 spans 14 residues. CDR1 is SEHNR and CDR2 is FQNEAQ in the germline V gene (reference sequence). CDR3 in DNA: TGTGCCAGCAGCACCTGGACTAGCGGGGATGAGCAGTTCTTC. It codes for CASSTWTSGDEQFF.

The chain has TRBV6-1 and TRBJ2-3; no reliable D call. The CDR3 is 15 amino acids. Germline-derived CDR1 and CDR2 are MNHNS and SASEGT. The V gene lost 2 bases and the J gene lost 4 bases, with 13 bases spanning the gap. The CDR3 DNA reads TGTGCCAGCAGTGAACTCCCTCGGGTGTCAGATACGCAGTATTTT. It is translated as CASSELPRVSDTQYF.

V is TRBV12-3 or TRBV12-4 and J is TRBJ2-3; D is undetermined. CDR3 length equals 12 residues. V was pared by 6 bases and J by 6 bases, with 10 bases between. The CDR3 nucleotides read TGTGCCAGCAGGCGAGAATCGGATACGCAGTATTTT. This gives the protein CASRRESDTQYF.

This chain links TRBV28 with TRBJ2-5; the D gene is possibly TRBD1 (6 bases). Trimming stripped 4 bases from V and 4 bases from J, with 13 bases between. The CDR3 totals 14 residues. The germline V gene has CDR1 MDHEN and CDR2 SYDVKM. CDR3 nucleotides: TGTGCCAGCAGTTCACCAGTGGGGGCAGAGACCCAGTACTTC. This translates into CASSSPVGAETQYF.

J is TRBJ1-2 and V is TRBV19; TRBD1 is a possible D gene (5 bases). The germline gives CDR1 LNHDA, CDR2 SQIVND (reference sequence). There are 15 residues in the CDR3. The germline V and J ends were trimmed by 1 base and 1 base, with 10 bases remaining between them. CDR3 nucleotide sequence: TGTGCCAGTAGTATAGGGACAAGGAATAACTATGGCTACACCTTC. As protein: CASSIGTRNNYGYTF. Based on the CDR3 plus reference TRBV19 and TRBJ1-2, the full variable domain is DGGITQSPKYLFRKEGQNVTLSCEQNLNHDAMYWYRQDPGQGLRLIYYSQIVNDFQKGDIAEGYSVSREKKESFPLTVTSAQKNPTAFYLCASSIGTRNNYGYTFGSGTRLTVV.

The V call is TRBV9, the J call TRBJ2-7; 10 nucleotides agree with TRBD1. V was pared by 4 bases and J by 4 bases, with 14 bases of the junction left unmatched. The CDR3 spans 17 residues. The germline gives CDR1 SGDLS, CDR2 YYNGEE. The CDR3 sequence: CASSPRGGQGNTYEQYF. DNA of the CDR3: TGTGCCAGCAGCCCCCGGGGGGGACAGGGGAACACTTACGAGCAGTACTTC.

The chain employs TRBV14 and TRBJ1-3; TRBD1 might be the D (5 bases). The V gene's germline CDR1 is SGHDN and CDR2 FVKESK. V gave up 0 bases and J gave up 0 bases, with 18 bases separating them. The CDR3 sequence is 19 residues long. This CDR3 reads CASSQDAYSWTRSGNTIYF. The CDR3 coding sequence is TGTGCCAGCAGCCAAGATGCCTATTCTTGGACACGCTCTGGAAACACCATATATTTT.

The rearrangement uses TRBV2 and TRBJ1-1, with TRBD1 identical over 11 bases. CDR1 is SNHLY and CDR2 is FYNNEI in the germline V gene. This CDR3 spans 14 amino acids. The trim removed 6 bases at V and 4 bases at J, leaving 4 bases unmatched. Here the CDR3 reads CASRYGTGGTEAFF. CDR3 in DNA: TGTGCCAGCAGGTATGGGACAGGGGGCACTGAAGCTTTCTTT.

This clone appeared a few times. This sequence joins TRBV7-6 and TRBJ2-3, with D maybe TRBD2 (5 bases). With 1 base removed from V and 11 bases from J, the gap between germline ends came to 13 bases. Per germline, CDR1 SGHVS and CDR2 FNYEAQ. The CDR3 is 13 residues long. CDR3 nucleotide sequence: TGTGCCAGCAGCTTAGAGAGGACCGGAGGGCAGTATTTT. Its protein product is CASSLERTGGQYF. The full variable domain, completed using reference TRBV7-6 and TRBJ2-3, is GAGVSQSPRYKVTKRGQDVALRCDPISGHVSLYWYRQALGQGPEFLTYFNYEAQQDKSGLPNDRFSAERPEGSISTLTIQRTEQRDSAMYRCASSLERTGGQYFGPGTRLTVL.

The chain combines TRBV20-1 with TRBJ2-1; D might be TRBD2 (6 bases). Germline CDR1 reads DFQATT; CDR2 reads SNEGSKA (reference sequence). V was trimmed by 3 bases and J by 2 bases, leaving 20 bases between them. The length of the CDR3 is 17 residues. The CDR3 reads CSASGAGPTNPYNEQFF. The CDR3 bases are TGCAGTGCTAGTGGTGCGGGACCCACTAACCCCTACAATGAGCAGTTCTTC.

J is TRBJ2-3 and V is TRBV12-3 or TRBV12-4; TRBD1 is a possible D gene (6 bases). This CDR3 contains 13 residues. V was trimmed by 2 bases and J by 10 bases, leaving 13 bases between them. CDR3: CASSLNGQYAQYF. CDR3 DNA sequence: TGTGCCAGCAGTTTAAACGGACAGTACGCGCAGTATTTT.

V and J are TRBV28 and TRBJ1-2; D is unresolved. V lost 5 bases, J lost 8 bases, and 21 bases lay in between. CDR3 size: 15 residues. Germline V lookup: CDR1 MDHEN, CDR2 SYDVKM. The CDR3 DNA sequence: TGTGCCAGCAGTCAAGCGCGTCCGAGAAGCTACGGCTACACCTTC. Residues: CASSQARPRSYGYTF.